This T cell receptor (beta chain) was retrieved from a study of Ad26.COV2.S vaccination and SARS-CoV-2 variants. Study conclusions and caveats: A substantial breadth of spike-specific CD8+ and CD4+ T cell responses after vaccination has been reported.

A note on this clone: What it binds is unknown.

Libraries were prepared by immunoSEQ multiplex PCR; TCRdb keeps only in-frame clonotypes and omits some of them. The sample includes 360,000 or so clones, around 91% of them seen just once. Treatment indicated: over 15 received Ad26.COV2.S at low or high dose, single or two shots; a few received placebo; per-sample allocation not given. All samples were drawn on day 63, counting from the first vaccine or placebo injection. CDR3 length: 14 residues. V lost 6 bases, J lost 6 bases, and 6 bases stayed unmatched. Germline V CDR1 and CDR2: MDHEN, SYDVKM. The chain links TRBV28 to TRBJ2-2; 8 bases agree with TRBD1. The sample here was peripheral blood, taken in a trial of Ad26.COV2.S vaccine versus placebo. This receptor was taken from a person aged 18-65 years who received the Ad26.COV2.S COVID-19 vaccine or a placebo. As DNA, the CDR3 is TGTGCCAGCAGGGGACGGGACAGGCCCGGGGAGCTGTTTTTT. Its translation: CASRGRDRPGELFF.